The 10 T cell receptor beta chains listed next were all sequenced from one sample in a study of cytomegalovirus exposure and HLA in healthy donors. PCR employed 60 Vbeta and 13 Jbeta primers. Sequencing used immunoSEQ multiplex PCR; TCRdb keeps in-frame clones, though not all of them. The sample has about 120,000 clones; 70% to 80% are singletons. The sample consisted of PBMCs. The receptors shown here come from a man aged 45 to 65 in good health and CMV-seropositive.

The V call is TRBV5-6, the J call TRBJ1-4; D perhaps matches TRBD1 (5 bases). V lost 4 bases and J lost 5, with 12 bases in between. Per germline, CDR1 SGHDT and CDR2 YYEEEE. This CDR3 has 14 residues. In DNA, the CDR3 is TGTGCCAGCAGCCGGGACTGGGCGAATGAAAAACTGTTTTTT. Residues: CASSRDWANEKLFF.

Only one count was recorded for this clone. The V gene is TRBV4-3, the J gene TRBJ2-3; 12 bases match TRBD2. V trimming: 0 bases; J trimming: 5 bases; junction bases outside the gene matches: 15. There are 20 residues in the CDR3. CDR1 LGHNA and CDR2 YSLEER come from the germline V gene. DNA for the CDR3: TGCGCCAGCAGCCAAGATTCCGGACTAGCGGGGACGCCTCCGGGAGATACGCAGTATTTT. As protein: CASSQDSGLAGTPPGDTQYF.

This chain connects TRBV27 to TRBJ1-3; D remains unclear. Trimming shortened V by 2 bases and J by 4 bases, and 15 bases separated the two germline ends. The CDR3 is made up of 16 amino acids. Germline CDR1 and CDR2: MNHEY and SMNVEV (reference sequence). This CDR3 reads CASSLTRLTPGNTIYF. The CDR3 region has the DNA TGTGCCAGCAGTTTAACCCGCTTGACACCCGGAAACACCATATATTTT.

This chain links TRBV10-1 with TRBJ2-1; tentatively, D is TRBD1 (5 bases). Germline CDR1 is WNHNN and CDR2 is SYGVQD (reference sequence). Trimming removed 4 bases from V and 4 bases from J, with 8 bases in between. The CDR3 runs 13 residues. CDR3 amino acids: CASSGNRYNEQFF. In nucleotides, the CDR3 is TGCGCCAGCAGTGGCAACAGGTACAATGAGCAGTTCTTC.

J is TRBJ2-1 and V is TRBV6-1, with 15 bases fitting TRBD2. Germline-derived CDR1 and CDR2 are MNHNS and SASEGT. The CDR3 consists of 15 residues. V dropped 6 bases and J dropped 9; count of bases not matched to a gene: 6. The DNA of the CDR3 is TGTGCCAGCAGCTGGACTAGCGGGAGGGGTAGTGAGCAGTTCTTC. It specifies CASSWTSGRGSEQFF.

The V and J genes are TRBV10-3 and TRBJ2-1; 8 nucleotides line up with TRBD1. The CDR3 is 14 residues long. Germline V CDR1 and CDR2: ENHRY, SYGVKD. V lost 6 bases and J lost 8; bases outside the gene matches: 9. CDR3 bases: TGTGCCATCAGCTTGGACAGGGAAGGAGATGAGCAGTTCTTC. It encodes CAISLDREGDEQFF.

The V gene is TRBV28, the J gene TRBJ1-2; 8 bases are shared with TRBD1. Losses at the gene ends were 6 bases for V and 2 bases for J; bases not matched to a gene: 2. The CDR3 has 13 residues. Germline V gene lookup returns CDR1 MDHEN and CDR2 SYDVKM. The CDR3 DNA is TGTGCCAGCAGACAGGGGGAGAACTATGGCTACACCTTC. Protein product: CASRQGENYGYTF.

The chain joins TRBV6-5 to TRBJ2-7, with TRBD1 as a possible D gene (6 bases). Germline values: CDR1 MNHEY, CDR2 SVGAGI. The length of the CDR3 is 14 residues. Trimming pared 4 bases from V and 0 bases from J, leaving 10 bases between. The CDR3 is CASSLGAASYEQYF. CDR3 bases: TGTGCCAGCAGTTTGGGGGCCGCCTCCTACGAGCAGTACTTC.

This sequence joins TRBV11-2 and TRBJ2-7; a possible D gene is TRBD2 (5 bases). Germline values: CDR1 SGHAT, CDR2 FQNNGV. This CDR3 comprises 14 residues. The V gene lost 5 bases and the J gene lost 5 bases, with 16 bases spanning the gap. The CDR3 loop is CASSPARGRDEQYF. CDR3 coding DNA: TGTGCCAGCAGCCCAGCCCGAGGGCGCGACGAGCAGTACTTC.

The chain links TRBV7-8 to TRBJ2-7; 7 nucleotides line up with TRBD1. Germline V gene lookup returns CDR1 SGHVS and CDR2 FQNEAQ. V dropped 4 bases and J dropped 3; count of bases not matched to a gene: 9. This CDR3 is built from 15 residues. The CDR3 nucleotides read TGTGCCAGCAGCTCACAGGGGATTGTACTCTACGAGCAGTACTTC. It translates to CASSSQGIVLYEQYF.